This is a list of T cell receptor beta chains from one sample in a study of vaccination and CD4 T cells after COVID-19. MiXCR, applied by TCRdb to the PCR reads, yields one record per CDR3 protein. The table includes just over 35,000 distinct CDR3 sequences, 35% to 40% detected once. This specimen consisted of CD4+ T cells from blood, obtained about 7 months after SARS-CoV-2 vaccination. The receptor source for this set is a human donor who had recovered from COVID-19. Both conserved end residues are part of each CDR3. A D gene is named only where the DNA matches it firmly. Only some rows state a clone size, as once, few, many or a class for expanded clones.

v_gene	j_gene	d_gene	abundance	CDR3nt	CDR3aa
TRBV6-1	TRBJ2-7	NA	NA	TGTGCCAGCAGTGAAATTAGCGGCACCTACGAGCAGTACTTC	CASSEISGTYEQYF
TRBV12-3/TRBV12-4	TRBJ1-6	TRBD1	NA	TGTGTCAGCAGGGCCGGGACAGGGTACAATTCACCCCTCCACTTT	CVSRAGTGYNSPLHF
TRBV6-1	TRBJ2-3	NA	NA	TGTGCCAGCAGTCTAGAGGGCTCTACGCAGTATTTT	CASSLEGSTQYF
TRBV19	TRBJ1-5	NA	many	TGTGCCAGTAGCCTAGAGGGACACGCAGGGAGCAATCAGCCCCAGCATTTT	CASSLEGHAGSNQPQHF
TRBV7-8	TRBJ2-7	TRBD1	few	TGTGCCAGCAGCACGGACAGGTGGATGCGCTACGAGCAGTACTTC	CASSTDRWMRYEQYF
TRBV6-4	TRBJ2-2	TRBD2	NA	TGTGCCAGCAGTGACTCGACTAGCGGGGACACCGGGGAGCTGTTTTTT	CASSDSTSGDTGELFF
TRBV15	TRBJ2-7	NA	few	TGTGCCACCAGCAGAGATGTTGGGGGGTGGGAGCAGTACTTC	CATSRDVGGWEQYF
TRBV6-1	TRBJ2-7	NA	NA	TGTGCCAGCAGTCCGGGACATTCAGGAACCTACGAGCAGTACTTC	CASSPGHSGTYEQYF
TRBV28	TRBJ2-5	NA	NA	TGTGCCAGCAGTTTTACAGGGGAGGAAAAAGAGACCCAGTACTTC	CASSFTGEEKETQYF
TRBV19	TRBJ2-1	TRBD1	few	TGTGCCAGTATCCTCAAGGCCCAGGGGGCACTCAATGAGCAGTTCTTC	CASILKAQGALNEQFF
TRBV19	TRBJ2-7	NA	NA	TGTGCCAGTGCTTATAGGGACACCTACTACGAGCAGTACTTC	CASAYRDTYYEQYF
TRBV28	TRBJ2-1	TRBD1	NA	TGTGCCAGCAGTTTAGGCCGGGACAGGGATGTTTTCCCCTTAGAGTTCTTC	CASSLGRDRDVFPLEFF
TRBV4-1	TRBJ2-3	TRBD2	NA	TGCGCCAGCAGCCAAGGACATGGGACTAGCGGACTCACAGATACGCAGTATTTT	CASSQGHGTSGLTDTQYF
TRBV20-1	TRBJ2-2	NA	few	TGCAGTGCAAAAGACCGGACGCTCGGGGGCGGGGAGCTGTTTTTT	CSAKDRTLGGGELFF
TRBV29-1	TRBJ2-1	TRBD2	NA	TGCAGCGTTGGGACCCGACTAGCGGATACCTACAATGAGCAGTTCTTC	CSVGTRLADTYNEQFF
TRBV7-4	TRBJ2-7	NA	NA	TGTGCCAGCAGCTCCCGTCGGGGTTTGGGCAACGAGCAGTACTTC	CASSSRRGLGNEQYF
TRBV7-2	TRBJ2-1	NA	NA	TGTGCCAGCAGCTTAGAGGGGCCGGTTGGCAATGAGCAGTTCTTC	CASSLEGPVGNEQFF
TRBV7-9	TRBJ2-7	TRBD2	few	TGTGCCAGCAGCTCCACTAGCGGTCGGACCTACGAGCAGTACTTC	CASSSTSGRTYEQYF
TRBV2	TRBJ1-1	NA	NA	TGTGCCAGCAGGCCCAATTACAGGACTGAAGCTTTCTTT	CASRPNYRTEAFF
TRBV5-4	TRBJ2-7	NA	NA	TGTGCCAGCTCACTCACCGGGGACTACGAGCAGTACTTC	CASSLTGDYEQYF
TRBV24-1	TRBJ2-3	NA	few	TGTGCCACCAGCGCCCACACGCGGGGCACAGATACGCAGTATTTT	CATSAHTRGTDTQYF
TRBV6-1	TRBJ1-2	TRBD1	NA	TGTGCCAGCACCCCCGGGACAGGGCCCTATGGCTACACCTTC	CASTPGTGPYGYTF
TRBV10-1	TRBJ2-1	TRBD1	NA	TGCGCCGTCCTAAGAGGGACAGGGGGCTTCAATGAGCAGTTCTTC	CAVLRGTGGFNEQFF
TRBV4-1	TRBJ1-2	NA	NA	TGCGCCAGCAGCCAAGATCGGGGGGTCTCACGGACTGATGGCTACACCTTC	CASSQDRGVSRTDGYTF
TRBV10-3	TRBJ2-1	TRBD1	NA	TGTGCCATCAGTGTTGGACAGGGGTTCAATGAGCAGTTCTTC	CAISVGQGFNEQFF
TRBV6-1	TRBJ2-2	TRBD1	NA	TGTGCCAGCAGGGACAGGGACAGGGGGATCACCGGGGAGCTGTTTTTT	CASRDRDRGITGELFF
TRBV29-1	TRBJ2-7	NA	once	TGCAGCGTTGGGGTCGGGGGCGCCTTATACGAGCAGTACTTC	CSVGVGGALYEQYF
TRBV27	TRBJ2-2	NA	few	TGTGCCAGCAGAGGTCCCGCCGCCGCTGGCACCGGGGAGCTGTTTTTT	CASRGPAAAGTGELFF
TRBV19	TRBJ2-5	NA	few	TGTGCCAGTGGGCCCTGGGGGCAGGAAGGGACCCAGTACTTC	CASGPWGQEGTQYF
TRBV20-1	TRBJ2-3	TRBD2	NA	TGCAGTGCTTCCGGGACTAGCGTTTCTAGCACAGATACGCAGTATTTT	CSASGTSVSSTDTQYF
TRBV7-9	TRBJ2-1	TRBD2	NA	TGTGCCAGCAGCCCCCCGGGACTAGCGTCCCACAATGAGCAGTTCTTC	CASSPPGLASHNEQFF
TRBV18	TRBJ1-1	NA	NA	TGTGCCAGCTCACCAAGGCAGGGTGACACTGAAGCTTTCTTT	CASSPRQGDTEAFF
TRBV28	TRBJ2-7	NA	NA	TGTGCCAGCTCTCCCAATGCGGCCTACGAGCAGTACTTC	CASSPNAAYEQYF
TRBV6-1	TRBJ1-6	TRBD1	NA	TGTGCCGGCAGTAGGCGGACAGGGGGAATCGGTAATTCACCCCTCCACTTT	CAGSRRTGGIGNSPLHF
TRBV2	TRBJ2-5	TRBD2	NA	TGTGCCAGCAGTGCTAGCGGGAGGGTGGAGACCCAGTACTTC	CASSASGRVETQYF
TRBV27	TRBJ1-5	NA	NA	TGTGCCAGCAGTTTTGGGGCCAATCAGCCCCAGCATTTT	CASSFGANQPQHF
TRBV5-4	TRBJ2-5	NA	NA	TGTGCCAGCAGCCGGACCATCCAAGAGACCCAGTACTTC	CASSRTIQETQYF
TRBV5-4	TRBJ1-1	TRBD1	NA	TGTGCCAGCAGCATACAGGGGGGGAACACTGAAGCTTTCTTT	CASSIQGGNTEAFF
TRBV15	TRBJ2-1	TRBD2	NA	TGTGCCACCAGTCTCACTAGCGGACGATCCTACAATGAGCAGTTCTTC	CATSLTSGRSYNEQFF